What follows are 21 T cell receptor beta chains derived from one specimen sequenced in a study of blood T cell repertoires in COVID-19. Sequencing was performed with immunoSEQ multiplex PCR; in TCRdb, only in-frame clones are kept and a portion is missing. The sample records about 170,000 clones, about four fifths being singletons. Sequencing was done on a sample of peripheral blood. The receptors shown here come from a woman aged 70 to 79 who had recovered from COVID-19.

V usage is TRBV4-2 and J usage is TRBJ2-5, with 10 bases matching TRBD1. The CDR3 covers 19 residues. The germline gives CDR1 LGHNA, CDR2 YNFKEQ. After removal of 0 bases from V and 4 bases from J, the junction contained 14 bases not matched to a gene. The CDR3 sequence: CASSQESGLGTGAPETQYF. The CDR3 nucleotides read TGTGCCAGCAGCCAAGAATCGGGGCTCGGGACAGGGGCCCCAGAGACCCAGTACTTC.

The chain employs TRBV10-2 and TRBJ1-5; D is uncertain. This CDR3 spans 20 amino acids. The V end was cut by 8 bases, the J end by 3 bases, with 32 bases between. In germline, CDR1 is WSHSY, CDR2 SAAADI. The CDR3, as DNA: TGCGCCAGCGGTCCCATGGGAGGGAACGTTAAGGGTATAAACAATCAGCCCCAGCATTTT. Protein sequence: CASGPMGGNVKGINNQPQHF.

About this clone itself: An end of the junction differs from the germline gene, which may be a read error. The V call is TRBV5-4, the J call TRBJ2-1; the D gene could be TRBD1 or TRBD2 (6 bases each). The CDR3 contains 16 residues. Germline CDR1 and CDR2: SGHNT and YYREEE (reference sequence). In nucleotides, the CDR3 is TGTGCCAGCACCTTGGGGGGCTCAACCTCCTACAATGAGCAGTTCTTC. Protein product: CASTLGGSTSYNEQFF.

V gene TRBV3-1 (or the pseudogene TRBV3-2) combines with J gene TRBJ2-1, with D perhaps TRBD2 (6 bases). Per germline, CDR1 LGHDT and CDR2 YNNKEL (reference sequence). The CDR3 spans 15 residues. V lost 7 bases to trimming and J lost 1 base, with 14 bases between them. The CDR3 region is CASKPPGGSYNEQFF. CDR3 coding DNA: TGTGCCAGCAAACCACCCGGGGGTTCCTACAATGAGCAGTTCTTC.

The gene calls are TRBV18 and TRBJ1-2; 12 bases are shared with TRBD1. This CDR3 region has 16 residues. J lost 3 bases, V lost 2 bases, and 4 bases had no gene match. Per the germline V gene, CDR1 is KGHSH and CDR2 is LQKENI. The CDR3 loop is CASSPGTGGADYGYTF. CDR3 nucleotide sequence: TGTGCCAGCTCACCAGGGACAGGGGGCGCGGACTATGGCTACACCTTC.

The J gene is TRBJ2-7, the V gene TRBV6-4, with D possibly TRBD1 on 5 matching bases. Per germline, CDR1 MRHNA and CDR2 SNTAGT. CDR3 length: 15 amino acids. V shed 6 bases and J shed 0 bases, with 15 bases lying between them. The CDR3 DNA follows: TGTGCCAGCAGCCCAGGGCCCATCGGCTCCTACGAGCAGTACTTC. Protein sequence: CASSPGPIGSYEQYF.

The chain employs TRBV4-3 and TRBJ1-1, with a weak D call TRBD1 (6 bases). Germline CDR1 and CDR2: LGHNA and YSLEER. V was cut by 2 bases and J by 6 bases, with 13 bases left in between. CDR3 length: 14 residues. The CDR3 coding sequence is TGCGCCAGCAGCCAACTGAACAGGGAAGCTGAAGCTTTCTTT. It codes for CASSQLNREAEAFF.

Comments on this clone: The identical CDR3 is also encoded by other nucleotide sequences in the sample. This chain joins TRBV5-1 and TRBJ2-5; D may be TRBD2 (6 bases). The germline V gene has CDR1 SGHRS and CDR2 YFSETQ. Trimming shortened V by 0 bases and J by 2 bases, and 8 bases separated the two germline ends. CDR3 length: 14 amino acids. The CDR3 region has the DNA TGCGCCAGCAGCTTGGTGGGGAGGCAAGAGACCCAGTACTTC. As protein: CASSLVGRQETQYF.

This clone was detected a few times. CDR3 protein: CASQGGRNEKLFF. CDR3 coding DNA: TGTGCCAGCCAGGGAGGTCGTAATGAAAAACTGTTTTTT. V is TRBV28 and J is TRBJ1-4, with a weak D call TRBD1 (5 bases). V dropped 8 bases and J dropped 4 bases, with 11 bases sitting between them. This CDR3 comprises 13 residues. Germline V gene lookup returns CDR1 MDHEN and CDR2 SYDVKM.

The chain links TRBV6-2 or TRBV6-3 to TRBJ2-4, with 10 bases matching TRBD1. Trimming cost V 6 bases and J 6 bases; bases outside gene matches: 8. This CDR3 is built from 15 residues. The germline gives CDR1 MNHEY, CDR2 SVGEGT. CDR3 DNA sequence: TGTGCCAGCAGCCCTGGCGGGACAGGGGTAAACATTCAGTACTTC. Translating it yields CASSPGGTGVNIQYF.

This chain links TRBV6-6 with TRBJ2-7; D is possibly TRBD2 (5 bases). The CDR3 consists of 12 residues. The germline V gene has CDR1 MNHNY and CDR2 SVGAGI (reference sequence). V lost 10 bases and J lost 5, with 15 bases in between. The CDR3 DNA is TGTGCCACCGGACTCTTGGGCGACGAGCAGTACTTC. Its translation is CATGLLGDEQYF.

V is TRBV5-4 and J is TRBJ1-1; D unclear. Trimming took 0 bases from V and 1 from J, leaving 10 bases between them. CDR1 is SGHNT, CDR2 YYREEE, per germline (reference sequence). This CDR3 region has 15 residues. CDR3 in amino acids: CASSLGAGSNTEAFF. The CDR3 bases are TGTGCCAGCAGCTTGGGTGCAGGATCGAACACTGAAGCTTTCTTT.

CDR3 loop: CASSPTRRNTIYF. DNA for the CDR3: TGTGCCAGCAGTCCGACACGGCGAAACACCATATATTTT. This sequence joins TRBV3-1 (or the pseudogene TRBV3-2) and TRBJ1-3, with no clear D. The CDR3 consists of 13 residues. CDR1 is LGHDT and CDR2 is YNNKEL in the germline V gene (reference sequence). Trimming left V 6 bases short and J 5 bases short, with 11 bases between.

The V and J genes are TRBV5-1 and TRBJ2-7, with D perhaps TRBD1 (7 bases). Germline CDR1 SGHRS, CDR2 YFSETQ. This CDR3 is built from 18 residues. The V end was cut by 1 base, the J end by 2 bases, with 22 bases between. CDR3 sequence reads: CASSLWARGAGIAYEQYF. CDR3 in DNA: TGCGCCAGCAGCTTGTGGGCCAGGGGGGCCGGGATCGCCTACGAGCAGTACTTC.

J is TRBJ1-1 and V is TRBV11-2, with 10 bases fitting TRBD1. The V gene end was trimmed by 5 bases and the J gene end by 5 bases; junction bases not matched to a gene: 2. The CDR3 consists of 13 residues. CDR1 and CDR2 from the germline V gene are SGHAT and FQNNGV. DNA of the CDR3: TGTGCCAGCAGCGCGGACAGGGGGACTGAAGCTTTCTTT. Translated, it gives CASSADRGTEAFF.

V usage is TRBV10-3 and J usage is TRBJ1-2; D uncertain. The germline V gene has CDR1 ENHRY and CDR2 SYGVKD. This CDR3 contains 13 residues. The germline V and J ends were trimmed by 2 bases and 4 bases, with 8 bases remaining between them. The CDR3 DNA follows: TGTGCCATCAGTGAGCAGGTCCCCTATGGCTACACCTTC. Protein sequence: CAISEQVPYGYTF.

The chain is built from TRBV20-1 and TRBJ1-1; D is unresolved. The V gene's germline CDR1 is DFQATT and CDR2 SNEGSKA (reference sequence). V dropped 3 bases and J dropped 11 bases, with 13 bases sitting between them. The CDR3 extends over 11 amino acids. This chain's CDR3 is CSARRNPVAFF. As DNA, the CDR3 is TGCAGTGCTAGGCGGAACCCTGTGGCTTTCTTT.

This clone came up once. V gene TRBV6-5 combines with J gene TRBJ1-2; D is uncertain. Germline V gene sequence: CDR1 MNHEY, CDR2 SVGAGI. V lost 0 bases and J lost 7, with 18 bases in between. The CDR3 has 16 amino acids. CDR3 sequence: CASSYSGGWSTGGYTF. Here the CDR3 DNA reads TGTGCCAGCAGTTACTCGGGCGGGTGGAGCACCGGTGGCTACACCTTC.

The chain links TRBV12-3 or TRBV12-4 to TRBJ2-5; possible D gene TRBD2, 6 bases. This CDR3 comprises 13 residues. The V end was cut by 6 bases, the J end by 5 bases, with 13 bases between. The CDR3 spells CASSRSGWETQYF. Written as DNA, the CDR3 is TGTGCCAGCAGCCGTAGCGGATGGGAGACCCAGTACTTC.

This clone has just a few counts. The chain joins TRBV2 to TRBJ2-7; 8 bases agree with TRBD1. Germline loops: CDR1 SNHLY, CDR2 FYNNEI. V was clipped by 8 bases and J by 4 bases; unmatched bases: 10. CDR3 length equals 14 residues. DNA for the CDR3: TGTGCCAGCGAACCCACAGGGGGGTTTTACGAGCAGTACTTC. Protein product: CASEPTGGFYEQYF.

J is TRBJ1-5 and V is TRBV28; D possibly corresponds to TRBD1 (6 bases). Trimming stripped 1 base from V and 6 bases from J, with 13 bases between. CDR1 and CDR2 from the germline V gene are MDHEN and SYDVKM. This CDR3 contains 15 residues. CDR3 in amino acids: CASSLSGGLGQPQHF. The CDR3 nucleotides are TGTGCCAGCAGTTTATCCGGGGGGCTAGGTCAGCCCCAGCATTTT.